The 17 T cell receptor beta chains in this list originate from one sample, sequenced in a study of Graves' ophthalmopathy and Graves' hyperthyroidism. Amplification from RNA transcripts yielded the TCR beta CDR3 regions. First-round RT-PCR used HTBI primers; second-round multiplex PCR followed. TCRdb reprocessed the multiplex PCR reads with MiXCR, giving one entry per CDR3 protein. The table records some 210,000 distinct CDR3 sequences, 25% to 35% of them present only once. The sequencing sample was made of peripheral blood. The receptors originated from a man aged 45-65 years with Graves' ophthalmopathy.

This clonotype was recorded many times. The CDR3 DNA reads as TGTGCCAGCACCGACTACTCGCGACTAGCGGTACAAGAGACCCAGTACTTC. Its protein product is CASTDYSRLAVQETQYF. The V and J genes are TRBV7-2 and TRBJ2-5; 9 bases map to TRBD2. Per the germline V gene, CDR1 is SGHTA and CDR2 is FQGNSA. The CDR3 sequence is 17 residues long. J lost 2 bases, V lost 7 bases, and 14 bases had no gene match. The variable domain in full, with the rest retrieved from reference TRBV7-2 and TRBJ2-5, is GAGVSQSPSNKVTEKGKDVELRCDPISGHTALYWYRQSLGQGLEFLIYFQGNSAPDKSGLPSDRFSAERTGGSVSTLTIQRTQQEDSAVYLCASTDYSRLAVQETQYFGPGTRLLVL.

In its sample, this clonotype was seen many times. This chain connects TRBV6-1 to TRBJ1-2; D may be TRBD1 (5 bases). Trimming removed 3 bases at V and 1 base at J, with 9 bases between. Germline V gives CDR1 MNHNS, CDR2 SASEGT. The CDR3 is 14 amino acids. CDR3 region: CASSDFGGNYGYTF. The DNA of the CDR3 is TGTGCCAGCAGTGATTTTGGGGGTAACTATGGCTACACCTTC.

This clonotype has at least ten counts. The chain joins TRBV30 to TRBJ2-7; perhaps TRBD2 as D (6 bases). CDR1 and CDR2 from the germline V gene are GTSNPN and SVGIG (reference sequence). V lost 1 base to trimming and J lost 5 bases, with 15 bases between them. The CDR3 runs to 14 residues. Written as DNA, the CDR3 is TGTGCCTGGAGTGGGGACTTCAGGGAGGACGAGCAGTACTTC. It codes for CAWSGDFREDEQYF.

This clonotype appeared many times. The chain recombines TRBV19 with TRBJ2-7, with 9 positions matching TRBD2. The trim removed 5 bases at V and 6 bases at J, leaving 8 bases unmatched. Germline-derived CDR1 and CDR2 are LNHDA and SQIVND (reference sequence). The length of the CDR3 is 14 residues. CDR3 in amino acids: CASSPVAGASEQYF. The DNA for the CDR3 is TGTGCCAGTAGTCCCGTAGCGGGAGCGAGCGAGCAGTACTTC.

This clonotype was seen repeatedly, ten times or more. This rearrangement joins TRBV5-1 to TRBJ2-7; TRBD1 or TRBD2 may be the D gene (5 bases each). The V gene lost 2 bases and the J gene lost 5 bases, with 14 bases spanning the gap. The CDR3 totals 14 residues. CDR1 is SGHRS and CDR2 is YFSETQ in the germline V gene. CDR3 region: CASSFAGRADEQYF. For the CDR3, the DNA is TGCGCCAGCAGCTTTGCGGGCAGGGCCGACGAGCAGTACTTC.

The chain joins TRBV20-1 to TRBJ2-7; TRBD1 or TRBD2 may be the D gene (5 bases each). Trimming took off 5 bases at V and 5 bases at J, with 22 bases between the two ends. The CDR3 contains 15 residues. The germline V gene encodes CDR1 DFQATT and CDR2 SNEGSKA (reference sequence). The DNA for the CDR3 is TGCAGTGCTCGAAGCCTGGGACCTCTAGACCACGAGCAGTACTTC. Protein: CSARSLGPLDHEQYF.

V usage is TRBV12-3 or TRBV12-4 and J usage is TRBJ2-2, with unresolved D. Deletions cut 6 bases from V and 0 bases from J, with 8 bases between. The CDR3 loop spans 14 amino acids. The DNA for the CDR3 is TGTGCCAGCAGGTTCAACGCGAACACCGGGGAGCTGTTTTTT. Translated, it gives CASRFNANTGELFF.

The CDR3 DNA sequence: TGTGCCAGCAGTTTTCTTCTATATAATTCACCCCTCCACTTT. It yields the protein CASSFLLYNSPLHF. The J gene is TRBJ1-6, the V gene TRBV27; D gene uncertain. The CDR3 contains 14 residues. CDR1 MNHEY and CDR2 SMNVEV come from the germline V gene (reference sequence). Trimming took off 3 bases at V and 4 bases at J, with 7 bases between the two ends.

This chain links TRBV20-1 with TRBJ2-5, with TRBD2 matching over 12 bases. The CDR3 contains 13 residues. The V gene's germline CDR1 is DFQATT and CDR2 SNEGSKA (reference sequence). The trim removed 6 bases at V and 4 bases at J, leaving 3 bases unmatched. CDR3 DNA: TGCAGTGCCCTGACTAGCGGGAGAGAGACCCAGTACTTC. The encoded protein is CSALTSGRETQYF.

The chain links TRBV7-2 to TRBJ2-7, with TRBD2 as a possible D gene (6 bases). With 0 bases removed from V and 6 bases from J, the gap between germline ends came to 12 bases. The germline V gene encodes CDR1 SGHTA and CDR2 FQGNSA. CDR3 length equals 14 residues. The CDR3 is CASSLAELAGEQYF. In nucleotides, the CDR3 is TGTGCCAGCAGCTTAGCTGAACTAGCTGGCGAGCAGTACTTC.

This clonotype was seen ten or more times. The chain uses TRBV6-2 or TRBV6-3 and TRBJ2-2, with a weak D call TRBD2 (5 bases). In germline, CDR1 is MNHEY, CDR2 SVGEGT. Trimming stripped 11 bases from V and 4 bases from J, with 14 bases between. The CDR3 contains 13 residues. The DNA of the CDR3 is TGTGCCCATAGAACTAGACCCACCGGGGAGCTGTTTTTT. Its translation: CAHRTRPTGELFF.

This clonotype occurred many times. This rearrangement joins TRBV6-1 to TRBJ2-7, with D possibly TRBD2 on 5 matching bases. This CDR3 spans 14 amino acids. CDR1 and CDR2 from the germline V gene are MNHNS and SASEGT. Trimming stripped 3 bases from V and 0 bases from J, with 9 bases between. This CDR3 is CASSDPDYSYEQYF. Here the CDR3 DNA reads TGTGCCAGCAGTGATCCCGACTACTCCTACGAGCAGTACTTC.

The chain uses TRBV12-3 or TRBV12-4 and TRBJ2-7; D is unclear. Trimming stripped 1 base from V and 6 bases from J, with 10 bases between. The CDR3 extends over 13 amino acids. The CDR3 spells CASSLDRTSEQYF. DNA for the CDR3: TGTGCCAGCAGTTTAGATAGGACGAGCGAGCAGTACTTC.

This clonotype came up many times. The chain combines TRBV7-8 with TRBJ2-5, with TRBD2 identical over 9 bases. Germline-derived CDR1 and CDR2 are SGHVS and FQNEAQ. The CDR3 is 17 residues long. V trimming: 1 base; J trimming: 2 bases; junction bases outside the gene matches: 8. CDR3 DNA: TGTGCCAGCAGCTTAGGTTTGGCGGGGGGGGGTCAAGAGACCCAGTACTTC. Protein product: CASSLGLAGGGQETQYF. Using reference TRBV7-8 and TRBJ2-5 for the parts outside the CDR3, the full variable domain is GAGVSQSPRYKVAKRGQDVALRCDPISGHVSLFWYQQALGQGPEFLTYFQNEAQLDKSGLPSDRFFAERPEGSVSTLKIQRTQQEDSAVYLCASSLGLAGGGQETQYFGPGTRLLVL.

The table lists this clonotype with many counts. The V call is TRBV29-1, the J call TRBJ1-1; tentative D call: TRBD1 (6 bases). Germline V gene data show CDR1 as SQVTM and CDR2 as ANQGSEA. The CDR3 consists of 17 residues. V was shortened by 0 bases and J by 1 base, with 18 bases between the two germline ends. The CDR3 loop reads CSVEEYIPGARNTEAFF. DNA of the CDR3: TGCAGCGTTGAAGAATATATACCGGGGGCAAGGAACACTGAAGCTTTCTTT.

The chain carries TRBV6-5 and TRBJ2-7; D tentatively reads TRBD1 or TRBD2 (5 bases each). This CDR3 has 15 amino acids. The germline V and J ends were trimmed by 3 bases and 2 bases, with 14 bases remaining between them. Germline-derived CDR1 and CDR2 are MNHEY and SVGAGI. CDR3 region: CASSYSWDGTYEQYF. The CDR3 DNA reads TGTGCCAGCAGTTATTCCTGGGACGGAACCTACGAGCAGTACTTC.

This clonotype was counted at least ten times. This rearrangement joins TRBV6-2 or TRBV6-3 to TRBJ1-5; the match to TRBD1 covers 10 bases. Germline V gene sequence: CDR1 MNHEY, CDR2 SVGEGT. V lost 2 bases to trimming and J lost 4 bases; unmatched junction nucleotides: 11. This CDR3 has 18 amino acids. The CDR3 bases are TGTGCCAGCAGTTACGAGGAGGTGGGACAGGGGCTAAATCAGCCCCAGCATTTT. Protein sequence: CASSYEEVGQGLNQPQHF.